This paragraph covers one T cell receptor (beta chain) sequence. Its antigen is not known. The V segment lost 4 bases and the J segment 5 bases; nucleotides outside the gene matches: 4. Germline V gives CDR1 SGHVS, CDR2 FQNEAQ. The CDR3 runs to 14 residues. This specimen belongs to a study of T cell repertoires in cytomegalovirus infection. Study in general: It was the public TCR beta signatures that indicated both CMV infection and matching HLA type.

MiXCR, applied by TCRdb to the reads, yields one record per CDR3 protein. The sample records about 530,000 distinct CDR3 sequences, more than 20% being singletons. General study results and limits: The ex vivo response was dominated by HLA-C-restricted CMV-specific TCR beta clonotypes.

This receptor was obtained from a human donor in good health (CMV status not recorded). Some clones in this sample may be carry-over from other donors' samples. J is TRBJ1-2 and V is TRBV7-8; 10 bases map to TRBD1. The material sequenced was PBMCs. The CDR3 DNA reads as TGTGCCAGCAGCTACGGGACAGGGGTATATGGCTACACCTTC. Its translation is CASSYGTGVYGYTF.